This T cell receptor (beta chain) stems from a study of patients and donors after allogeneic stem cell transplantation. TCRdb re-called the RT-PCR reads through MiXCR, storing one row per CDR3 protein. This sample has 920,000 or so distinct CDR3 sequences, with about 20% found just once. The germline V gene has CDR1 SGHDT and CDR2 YYEEEE. The CDR3 has 15 amino acids. Trimming removed 0 bases from V and 2 bases from J; junction bases left unmatched: 1. The sample consisted of blood, either unsorted or a sorted T cell fraction (not recorded which). The receptor was derived from a human donor who was either an allogeneic HSCT recipient or a stem cell or donor lymphocyte infusion donor (not recorded which). It is not recorded whose cells these are; they may come from a transplant donor. V gene TRBV5-6 combines with J gene TRBJ2-3; TRBD2 agrees at 9 bases. The CDR3 DNA reads as TGTGCCAGCAGCTTGGAGCGGGGGGTCACAGATACGCAGTATTTT. As protein: CASSLERGVTDTQYF.